This TCR beta chain was recovered during a study of cytomegalovirus exposure and HLA in healthy donors. Comment on this clone: Its ends do not fully match the called genes, so a read error is possible.

Looked up from germline, CDR1 is KGHSH and CDR2 is LQKENI. The CDR3 is 18 residues long. The PCR employed 60 Vbeta primers together with 13 Jbeta primers. Libraries were prepared by immunoSEQ multiplex PCR; TCRdb keeps only in-frame clonotypes and omits some of them. The sample spans 31,000 or so clones; the ten largest clones claim around 4.9%. This sequence originates from a female donor in good health and CMV-seronegative. The sequencing input was PBMCs. The V gene is TRBV18, the J gene TRBJ2-7, with 8 bases matching TRBD2. This CDR3 reads CASSPQGGAGDVSYEQYF. The CDR3 coding sequence is TGTGCCAGCTCCCCACAGGGTGGAGCGGGGGACGTTTCCTACGAGCAGTACTTC.